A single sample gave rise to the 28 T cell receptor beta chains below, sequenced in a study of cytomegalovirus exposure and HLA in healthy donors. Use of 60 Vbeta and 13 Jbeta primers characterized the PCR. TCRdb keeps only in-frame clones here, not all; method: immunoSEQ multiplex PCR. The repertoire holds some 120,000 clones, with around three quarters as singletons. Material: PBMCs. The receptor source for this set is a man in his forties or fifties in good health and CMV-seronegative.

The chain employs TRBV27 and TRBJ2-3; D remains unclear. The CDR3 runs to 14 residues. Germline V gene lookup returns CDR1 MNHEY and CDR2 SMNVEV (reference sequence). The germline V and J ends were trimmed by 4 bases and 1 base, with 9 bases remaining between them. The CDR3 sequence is CASSSLRGTDTQYF. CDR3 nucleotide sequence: TGTGCCAGCAGTTCATTACGGGGCACAGATACGCAGTATTTT.

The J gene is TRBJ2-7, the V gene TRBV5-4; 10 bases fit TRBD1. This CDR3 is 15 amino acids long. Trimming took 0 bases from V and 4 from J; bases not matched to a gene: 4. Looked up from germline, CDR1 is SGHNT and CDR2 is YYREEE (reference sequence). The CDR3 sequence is CASSLGGQGTYEQYF. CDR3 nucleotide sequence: TGTGCCAGCAGCTTGGGGGGACAGGGGACATACGAGCAGTACTTC.

The CDR3: CASSRGNEQFF. The CDR3 DNA reads TGTGCCAGCAGCCGAGGTAATGAGCAGTTCTTC. The chain uses TRBV28 and TRBJ2-1; D uncertain. The V end lost 6 bases, the J end lost 7 bases, and 7 bases lay between the germline ends. The CDR3 totals 11 residues. Germline-derived CDR1 and CDR2 are MDHEN and SYDVKM.

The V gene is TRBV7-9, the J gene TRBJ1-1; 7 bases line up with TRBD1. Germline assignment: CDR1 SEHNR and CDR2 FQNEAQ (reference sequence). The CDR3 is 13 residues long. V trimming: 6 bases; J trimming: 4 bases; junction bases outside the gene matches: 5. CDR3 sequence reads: CASSPTGATEAFF. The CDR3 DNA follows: TGTGCCAGCAGTCCAACAGGGGCCACTGAAGCTTTCTTT. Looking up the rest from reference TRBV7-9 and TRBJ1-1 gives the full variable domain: DTGVSQNPRHKITKRGQNVTFRCDPISEHNRLYWYRQTLGQGPEFLTYFQNEAQLEKSRLLSDRFSAERPKGSFSTLEIQRTEQGDSAMYLCASSPTGATEAFFGQGTRLTVV.

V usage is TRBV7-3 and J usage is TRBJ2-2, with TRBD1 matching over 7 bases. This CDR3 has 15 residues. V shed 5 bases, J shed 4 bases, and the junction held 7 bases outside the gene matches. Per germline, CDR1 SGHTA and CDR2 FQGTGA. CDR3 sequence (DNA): TGTGCCAGCAGCCTAGGAGCAGGGGGCACCGGGGAGCTGTTTTTT. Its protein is CASSLGAGGTGELFF.

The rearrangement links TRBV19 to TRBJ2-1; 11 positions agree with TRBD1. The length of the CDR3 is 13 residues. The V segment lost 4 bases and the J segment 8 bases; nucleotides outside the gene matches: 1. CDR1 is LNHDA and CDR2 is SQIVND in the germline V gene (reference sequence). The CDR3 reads CASSRTGGDEQFF. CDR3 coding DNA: TGTGCCAGTAGTAGGACAGGGGGCGATGAGCAGTTCTTC.

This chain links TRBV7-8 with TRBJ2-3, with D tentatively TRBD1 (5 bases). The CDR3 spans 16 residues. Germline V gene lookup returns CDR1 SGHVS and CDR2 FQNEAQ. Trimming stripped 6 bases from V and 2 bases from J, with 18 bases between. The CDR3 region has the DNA TGTGCCAGCAGGAATAGGGTAGGGGCGGCCACAGATACGCAGTATTTT. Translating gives CASRNRVGAATDTQYF.

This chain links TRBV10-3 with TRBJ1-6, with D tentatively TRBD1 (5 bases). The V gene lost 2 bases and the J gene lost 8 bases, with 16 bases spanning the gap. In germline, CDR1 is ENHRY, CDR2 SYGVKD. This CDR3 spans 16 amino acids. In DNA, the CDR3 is TGTGCCATCAGTGAGGTCCCGGGACGCGGGGATTCACCCCTCCACTTT. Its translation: CAISEVPGRGDSPLHF.

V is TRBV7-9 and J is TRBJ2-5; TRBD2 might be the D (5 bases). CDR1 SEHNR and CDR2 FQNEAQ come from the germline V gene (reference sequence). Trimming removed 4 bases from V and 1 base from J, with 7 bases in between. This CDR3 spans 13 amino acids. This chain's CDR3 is CASSWGAQETQYF. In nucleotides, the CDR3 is TGTGCCAGCAGCTGGGGAGCCCAAGAGACCCAGTACTTC. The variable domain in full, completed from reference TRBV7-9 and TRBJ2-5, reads DTGVSQNPRHKITKRGQNVTFRCDPISEHNRLYWYRQTLGQGPEFLTYFQNEAQLEKSRLLSDRFSAERPKGSFSTLEIQRTEQGDSAMYLCASSWGAQETQYFGPGTRLLVL.

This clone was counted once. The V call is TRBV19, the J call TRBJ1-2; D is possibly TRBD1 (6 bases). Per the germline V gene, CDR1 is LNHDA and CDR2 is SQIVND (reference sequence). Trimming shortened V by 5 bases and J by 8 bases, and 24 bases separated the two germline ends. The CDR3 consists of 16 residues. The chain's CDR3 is CASSPVSPTGIRGYTF. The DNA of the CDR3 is TGTGCCAGTAGTCCCGTCTCGCCCACAGGGATACGGGGCTACACCTTC.

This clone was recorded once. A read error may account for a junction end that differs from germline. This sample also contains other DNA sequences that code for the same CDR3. Here the CDR3 DNA reads TGCGCCAGCTCACCTGAGATGAGCACAGATACGCAGTATTTT. It specifies CASSPEMSTDTQYF. V is TRBV2 and J is TRBJ2-3; the D is unclear. The germline CDR1 and CDR2 sequences are SNHLY and FYNNEI. The CDR3 has 14 amino acids.

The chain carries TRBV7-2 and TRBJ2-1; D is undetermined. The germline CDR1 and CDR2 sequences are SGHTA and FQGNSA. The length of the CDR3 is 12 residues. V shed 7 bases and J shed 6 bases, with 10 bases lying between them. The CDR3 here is CASTSPGNEQFF. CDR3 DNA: TGTGCCAGCACTTCTCCCGGCAATGAGCAGTTCTTC.

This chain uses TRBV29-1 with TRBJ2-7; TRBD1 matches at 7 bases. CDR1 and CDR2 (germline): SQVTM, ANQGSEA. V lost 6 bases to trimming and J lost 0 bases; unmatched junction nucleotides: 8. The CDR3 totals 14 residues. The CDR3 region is CSVRQGRSSYEQYF. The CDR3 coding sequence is TGCAGCGTACGACAGGGACGGAGCTCCTACGAGCAGTACTTC.

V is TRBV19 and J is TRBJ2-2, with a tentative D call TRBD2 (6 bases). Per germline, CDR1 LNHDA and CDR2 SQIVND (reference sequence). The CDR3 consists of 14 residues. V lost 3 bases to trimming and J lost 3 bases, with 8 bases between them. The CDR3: CASSMRGDTGELFF. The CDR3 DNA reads TGTGCCAGTAGTATGCGGGGTGACACCGGGGAGCTGTTTTTT.

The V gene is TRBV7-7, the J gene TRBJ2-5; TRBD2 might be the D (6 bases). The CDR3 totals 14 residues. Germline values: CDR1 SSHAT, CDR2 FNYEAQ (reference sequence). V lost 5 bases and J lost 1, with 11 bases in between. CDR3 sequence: CASSLNGGQETQYF. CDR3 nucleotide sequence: TGTGCCAGCAGCCTCAACGGGGGCCAAGAGACCCAGTACTTC.

This chain's CDR3 is CASSLGQGSTEAFF. The CDR3 nucleotides are TGTGCCAGCAGCTTAGGACAGGGGAGCACTGAAGCTTTCTTT. The chain is built from TRBV7-9 and TRBJ1-1, with 8 bases fitting TRBD1. Germline loops: CDR1 SEHNR, CDR2 FQNEAQ (reference sequence). V lost 1 base to trimming and J lost 4 bases; unmatched junction nucleotides: 2. The CDR3 is made up of 14 amino acids.

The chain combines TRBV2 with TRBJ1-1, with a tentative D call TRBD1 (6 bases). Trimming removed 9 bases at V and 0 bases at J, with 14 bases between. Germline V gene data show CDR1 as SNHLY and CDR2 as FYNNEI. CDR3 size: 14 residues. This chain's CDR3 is CASGKQGLNTEAFF. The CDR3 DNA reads TGTGCCAGTGGTAAACAGGGACTGAACACTGAAGCTTTCTTT.

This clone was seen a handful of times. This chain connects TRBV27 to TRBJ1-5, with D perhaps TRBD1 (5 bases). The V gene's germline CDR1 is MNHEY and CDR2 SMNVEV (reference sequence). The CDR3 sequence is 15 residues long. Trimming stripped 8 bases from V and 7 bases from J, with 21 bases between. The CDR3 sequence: CASLLRCPRGQPQHF. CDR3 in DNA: TGTGCCAGCTTACTCAGGTGCCCTCGGGGGCAGCCCCAGCATTTT.

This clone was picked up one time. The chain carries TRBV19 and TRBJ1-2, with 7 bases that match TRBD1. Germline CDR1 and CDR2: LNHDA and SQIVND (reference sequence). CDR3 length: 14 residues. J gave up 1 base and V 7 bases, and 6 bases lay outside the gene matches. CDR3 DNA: TGTGCCAGTACCATGGACAGGCTTAACTATGGCTACACCTTC. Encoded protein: CASTMDRLNYGYTF.

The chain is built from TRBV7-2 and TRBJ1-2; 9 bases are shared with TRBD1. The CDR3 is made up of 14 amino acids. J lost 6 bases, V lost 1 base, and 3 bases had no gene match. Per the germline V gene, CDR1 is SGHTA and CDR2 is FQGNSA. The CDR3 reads CASSLVGTGNGYTF. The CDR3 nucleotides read TGTGCCAGCAGCTTAGTTGGGACAGGGAATGGCTACACCTTC.

The CDR3 coding sequence is TGTGCCAGCAGCTGGACTCAGAACACTGAAGCTTTCTTT. Translating gives CASSWTQNTEAFF. The rearrangement links TRBV2 to TRBJ1-1, with unresolved D. V lost 6 bases, J lost 1 base, and 9 bases lay in between. CDR3 length equals 13 residues. Germline V gene lookup returns CDR1 SNHLY and CDR2 FYNNEI.

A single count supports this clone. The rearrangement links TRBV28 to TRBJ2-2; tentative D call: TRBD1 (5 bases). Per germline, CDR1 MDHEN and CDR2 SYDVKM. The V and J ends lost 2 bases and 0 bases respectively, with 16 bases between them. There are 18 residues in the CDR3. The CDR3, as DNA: TGTGCCAGCAGTTTAATTCAAGGGGTTGTCGCGAACACCGGGGAGCTGTTTTTT. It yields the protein CASSLIQGVVANTGELFF.

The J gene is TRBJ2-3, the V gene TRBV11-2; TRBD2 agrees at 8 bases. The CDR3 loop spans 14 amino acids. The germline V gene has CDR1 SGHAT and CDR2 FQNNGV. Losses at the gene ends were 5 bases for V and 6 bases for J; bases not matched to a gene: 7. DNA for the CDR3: TGTGCCAGCAGCATTGGGACTAGAGGGGATACGCAGTATTTT. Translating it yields CASSIGTRGDTQYF.

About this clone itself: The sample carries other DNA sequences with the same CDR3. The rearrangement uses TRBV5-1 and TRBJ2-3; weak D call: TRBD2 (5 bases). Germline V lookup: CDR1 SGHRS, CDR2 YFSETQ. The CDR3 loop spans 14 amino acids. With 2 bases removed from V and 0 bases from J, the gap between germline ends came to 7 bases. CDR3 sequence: CASSLGLSTDTQYF. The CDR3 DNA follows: TGCGCCAGCAGCTTAGGACTGAGCACAGATACGCAGTATTTT.

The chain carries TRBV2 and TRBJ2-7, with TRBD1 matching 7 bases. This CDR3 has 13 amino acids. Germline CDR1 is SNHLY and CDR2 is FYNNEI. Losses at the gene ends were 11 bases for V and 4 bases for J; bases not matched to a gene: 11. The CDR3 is CAGKTGFLYEQYF. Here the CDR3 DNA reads TGTGCCGGAAAGACAGGGTTCTTGTACGAGCAGTACTTC.

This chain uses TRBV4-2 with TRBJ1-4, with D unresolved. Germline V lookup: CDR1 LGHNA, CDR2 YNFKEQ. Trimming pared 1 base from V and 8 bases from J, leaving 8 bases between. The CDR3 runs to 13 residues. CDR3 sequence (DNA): TGTGCCAGCAGCCAAGGACCGGGGGAAAAACTGTTTTTT. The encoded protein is CASSQGPGEKLFF.

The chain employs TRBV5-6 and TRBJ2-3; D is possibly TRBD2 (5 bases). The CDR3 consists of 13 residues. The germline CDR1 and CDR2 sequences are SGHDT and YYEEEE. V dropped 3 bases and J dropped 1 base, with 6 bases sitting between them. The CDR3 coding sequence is TGTGCCAGCAGCTCGAGGGGCACAGATACGCAGTATTTT. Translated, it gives CASSSRGTDTQYF.

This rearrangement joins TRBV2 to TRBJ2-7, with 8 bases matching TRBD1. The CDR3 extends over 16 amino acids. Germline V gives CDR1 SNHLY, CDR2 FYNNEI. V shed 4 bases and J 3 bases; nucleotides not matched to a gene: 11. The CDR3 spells CASSVVGAGQGYEQYF. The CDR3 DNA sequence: TGTGCCAGCAGTGTGGTCGGGGCCGGACAGGGCTACGAGCAGTACTTC.